Shown below are 6 T cell receptor beta chains from a single sample sequenced in a study of T cells in localized non-small cell lung cancer (dated by TCRdb to the early 2020s). Library creation used the immunoSEQ multiplex PCR assay. Imported from immuneACCESS, the table was reduced by TCRdb to in-frame sequences with V and J called. These copies leave out some clones; in studies compared against another copy, an unresolved V gene accounts for under half, and the cause of the remainder is not known. The table for this sample lists about 57,000 clones; more than 85% of them were counted only once. Jointly, the top ten make up 20% of the sample. The specimen comprised peripheral blood, sampled before any cancer treatment. The receptors shown here come from a man aged 40 to 75 with stage I lung adenocarcinoma.

V usage is TRBV20-1 and J usage is TRBJ2-7; the D is unclear. This CDR3 is built from 11 residues. The V gene lost 5 bases and the J gene lost 2 bases, with 7 bases spanning the gap. Germline V gives CDR1 DFQATT, CDR2 SNEGSKA (reference sequence). CDR3 region: CSAHDTYEQYF. For the CDR3, the DNA is TGCAGTGCTCACGATACCTACGAGCAGTACTTC.

J is TRBJ1-1 and V is TRBV27; D not resolved. The germline V gene encodes CDR1 MNHEY and CDR2 SMNVEV (reference sequence). The CDR3 contains 14 residues. Trimming removed 3 bases from V and 4 bases from J, with 12 bases in between. CDR3 DNA sequence: TGTGCCAGCAGTTTCTCCACTCGACGCACTGAAGCTTTCTTT. This translates into CASSFSTRRTEAFF.

The chain employs TRBV7-3 and TRBJ2-5; 9 bases line up with TRBD1. The trim removed 5 bases at V and 4 bases at J, leaving 8 bases unmatched. CDR3 length: 15 residues. The germline CDR1 and CDR2 sequences are SGHTA and FQGTGA. The CDR3 here is CASSPRTGVRETQYF. CDR3 bases: TGTGCCAGCAGCCCCCGGACAGGGGTAAGAGAGACCCAGTACTTC.

The chain uses TRBV6-1 and TRBJ2-3; 7 bases map to TRBD1. Germline CDR1 MNHNS, CDR2 SASEGT. The CDR3 runs to 12 residues. V shed 8 bases and J 8 bases; nucleotides not matched to a gene: 7. The CDR3: CASQSTGVTQYF. In nucleotides, the CDR3 is TGTGCCAGCCAATCAACAGGGGTTACGCAGTATTTT.

This chain uses TRBV29-1 with TRBJ1-2; D gene uncertain. Germline values: CDR1 SQVTM, CDR2 ANQGSEA. Between the trimmed V and J ends, which lost 4 bases and 3 bases, there was a span of 6 bases. The CDR3 is 11 residues long. The CDR3 reads CSVGQDYGYTF. The CDR3 DNA is TGCAGCGTTGGGCAGGACTATGGCTACACCTTC.

This clone was picked up one time. V is TRBV6-5 and J is TRBJ2-3; TRBD1 might be the D (5 bases). Germline V gives CDR1 MNHEY, CDR2 SVGAGI. Trimming cost V 0 bases and J 5 bases, with 9 bases left between them. The CDR3 extends over 14 amino acids. The CDR3: CASSYSGVGDTQYF. CDR3 coding DNA: TGTGCCAGCAGTTACTCAGGGGTAGGAGATACGCAGTATTTT.